This TCR beta chain was sequenced for a study of T cells in severe cutaneous drug reactions (dated by TCRdb to between 2019 and 2020). In terms of the full investigation: Patients were recruited between about 2011 and 2019 from Taiwan, Thailand and a European registry network. The libraries were made with iRepertoire multiplex PCR, and the authors referred to a comparison in which iRepertoire and 5' RACE methods, with or without UMI, captured abundant clonotypes to a similar degree. Patients in either the acute or the recovery stage provided biological samples, such as blister fluids/cells and PBMC. The study combined bulk TCR sequencing with single-cell sequencing, quantitative PCR validation, functional assays and transgenic mouse experiments. Enrollment was limited to patients whose SJS/TEN or DRESS diagnosis was probable or definite according to RegiSCAR criteria. The culprit drug was assigned using the Naranjo algorithm and the ALDEN drug causality algorithm.

What the research found in general, with its limitations: According to the authors, further study is still needed to determine whether the public TCR generalizes to SJS/TEN caused by other drugs. A public TCRbeta CDR3, present at a mean of around 15% in all seven CBZ-SJS/TEN blister samples, was undetectable or scarce in PBMC from tolerant controls and healthy donors. A strong increase in TRBV12-4 usage was observed in CBZ-SJS/TEN patients, with averages of approximately 32% in blister cells and roughly 5.4% in PBMC.

This clonotype comes out as medium-sized (0.01 to 0.1%) from its frequency, since no count is listed. What antigen it recognizes has not been identified. Library preparation used the iRepertoire multiplex PCR system with TCR subtype-specific primers for both bulk and single-cell sequencing. Multiplex PCR using primers aimed at the V, D and J gene regions produced the bulk TCR beta libraries. Each sample contributed roughly 90-500 ng of RNA as input for preparing the bulk TCR library. Bulk TCR beta amplicons were sequenced on an Illumina MiSeq. Under the source paper's analysis protocol: Sample misassignments and low-quality sequencing reads were filtered out during quality control steps. CDR3 was defined as the amino acids lying between the Y[YFLI]C motif of the V-gene and the [FW]GXGT motif of the J-segment. TRBV and TRBJ gene assignments and CDR3 clonotypes followed the IMGT database. For each sample, TRBV expression was normalized against the mean for the same gene in PBMC from 44 healthy donors. TCRdb reprocessed the reads; each CDR3 protein sequence makes one entry, and DNA is unavailable. These V and J calls originate from TCRdb's pipeline instead of the authors' own analysis. The sample table on file contains a few thousand distinct CDR3 sequences. The ten top clones hold roughly 50% of the sample.

CDR1 ENHRY and CDR2 SYGVKD were looked up in the germline V gene. Taken from cysteine to phenylalanine, the CDR3 has 12 residues. No nucleotide data were recorded. Sequenced donors were patients with carbamazepine-induced Stevens-Johnson syndrome or toxic epidermal necrolysis (CBZ-SJS/TEN). To look for drug-specific clonotypes, next-generation sequencing was used to profile the T cell receptor repertoires of patients with drug-induced severe cutaneous adverse reactions. RNA was isolated either from blister cells of skin lesions or from peripheral blood mononuclear cells. Sequencing input: cells from a skin blister. The sample's cell subset or site label, in plain terms: unsorted cells from skin lesion blisters. The rearrangement joined TRBV10-3 to TRBJ2-1. The TCR comes from a human donor with toxic epidermal necrolysis, a severe cutaneous drug reaction. CDR3 reads: CAISDSSDEQFF.